This TCR beta chain was documented in a study of neurological immune-mediated disorders. TCRdb re-called the 5' RACE reads through MiXCR, storing one row per CDR3 protein. The sample holds 50,000 or so distinct CDR3 sequences, about 3% seen once. Ten or more counts support this clonotype. This CDR3 region has 13 residues. Between the trimmed V and J ends, which lost 2 bases and 5 bases, there was a span of 9 bases. Sequencing was carried out using PBMCs. The genes are TRBV12-3 or TRBV12-4 and TRBJ2-5; no definite D call. The sequence was obtained from a man in his forties with multiple sclerosis. As DNA, the CDR3 is TGTGCCAGCAGTTTATTGGTCGTCGAGACCCAGTACTTC. Protein: CASSLLVVETQYF.